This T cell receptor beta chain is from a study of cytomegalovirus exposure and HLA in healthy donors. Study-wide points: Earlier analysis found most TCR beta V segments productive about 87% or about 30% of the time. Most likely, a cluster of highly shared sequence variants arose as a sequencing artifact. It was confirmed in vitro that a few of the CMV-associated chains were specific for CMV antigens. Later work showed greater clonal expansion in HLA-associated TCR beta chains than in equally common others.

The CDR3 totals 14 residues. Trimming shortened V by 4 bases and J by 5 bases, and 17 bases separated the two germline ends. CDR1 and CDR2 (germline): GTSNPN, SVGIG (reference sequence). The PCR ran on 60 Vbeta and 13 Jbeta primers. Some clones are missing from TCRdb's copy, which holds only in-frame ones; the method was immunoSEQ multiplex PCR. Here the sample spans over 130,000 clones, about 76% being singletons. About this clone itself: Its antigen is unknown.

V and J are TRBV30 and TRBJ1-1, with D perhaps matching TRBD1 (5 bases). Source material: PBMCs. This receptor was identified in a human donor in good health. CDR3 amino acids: CAWKRTGRQTEAFF. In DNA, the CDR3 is TGTGCCTGGAAAAGGACCGGACGACAGACTGAAGCTTTCTTT.